This passage covers 8 T cell receptor beta chains from one sample sequenced in a study of chemoradiotherapy in HPV16-positive cancers. The table came from immunoSEQ multiplex PCR; TCRdb's copy has only in-frame clones and leaves some out. The sample holds 25,000 to 35,000 clones; roughly 88% are singletons and the top ten take roughly 4.5%. Specimen: blood, collected from a patient who underwent chemoradiotherapy. Receptors were obtained from a human donor with HPV-associated anogenital cancer.

V is TRBV7-2 and J is TRBJ1-5; no clear D gene. V dropped 1 base and J dropped 0 bases, with 16 bases sitting between them. The CDR3 covers 18 residues. Germline loops: CDR1 SGHTA, CDR2 FQGNSA. This chain's CDR3 is CASSLGVSVLYSNQPQHF. CDR3 DNA: TGTGCCAGCAGCTTAGGGGTCTCGGTGCTTTATAGCAATCAGCCCCAGCATTTT.

The chain carries TRBV5-1 and TRBJ1-1; tentative D call: TRBD1 (5 bases). V lost 0 bases to trimming and J lost 4 bases, with 16 bases between them. Germline CDR1 and CDR2: SGHRS and YFSETQ. CDR3 length: 16 amino acids. CDR3 sequence reads: CASSLAGYRQGTEAFF. In DNA form, the CDR3 reads TGCGCCAGCAGCTTGGCCGGTTATAGGCAGGGCACTGAAGCTTTCTTT.

V is TRBV6-1 and J is TRBJ2-7, with D perhaps matching TRBD1 (6 bases). The CDR3 contains 13 residues. Germline loops: CDR1 MNHNS, CDR2 SASEGT. With 1 base removed from V and 7 bases from J, the gap between germline ends came to 11 bases. The CDR3 here is CASSEGYRAEQYF. CDR3 in DNA: TGTGCCAGCAGTGAAGGGTACAGGGCAGAGCAGTACTTC.

The V gene is TRBV6-5, the J gene TRBJ1-6; D not resolved. Germline assignment: CDR1 MNHEY and CDR2 SVGAGI. The ends were cut back, 0 bases at V and 7 bases at J, with 13 bases in the middle. This CDR3 region has 16 residues. The CDR3 is CASSYSERMRNSPLHF. The CDR3 DNA follows: TGTGCCAGCAGTTACTCAGAGAGGATGAGAAATTCACCCCTCCACTTT.

V and J are TRBV11-1 and TRBJ2-7; 7 bases line up with TRBD1. Germline V CDR1 and CDR2: SGHAT, FQDESV (reference sequence). Trimming took 6 bases from V and 6 from J; bases not matched to a gene: 17. The CDR3 sequence is 16 residues long. CDR3 in amino acids: CASSSLGTVFNLEQYF. Here the CDR3 DNA reads TGTGCCAGCAGTTCCCTCGGGACAGTGTTCAACCTCGAGCAGTACTTC.

About this clone: The missing conserved phenylalanine or tryptophan at the end of this CDR3 makes a read error likely. It is unclear where the CDR3 begins or ends on the DNA, so no DNA is shown, and the CDR3 is as TCRdb lists it. The chain has TRBV7-9 and TRBJ1-4. A total of 10 residues make up the CDR3, ends included. Germline CDR1 SEHNR, CDR2 FQNEAQ (reference sequence). The CDR3 is CASSPASARA.

The chain couples TRBV28 to TRBJ1-2, with 8 nucleotides matching TRBD1. Germline-derived CDR1 and CDR2 are MDHEN and SYDVKM. V was clipped by 2 bases and J by 5 bases; unmatched bases: 7. The CDR3 length is 15 residues. The CDR3 sequence is CASSLGTGPTYGYTF. Here the CDR3 DNA reads TGTGCCAGCAGTTTAGGGACAGGCCCGACGTATGGCTACACCTTC.

This clone appeared a single time. This rearrangement joins TRBV4-2 to TRBJ2-5; no definite D call. Trimming took 0 bases from V and 3 from J, leaving 2 bases between them. CDR3 length: 12 residues. The germline V gene has CDR1 LGHNA and CDR2 YNFKEQ. This CDR3 is CASSQDEETQYF. CDR3 coding DNA: TGTGCCAGCAGCCAAGACGAAGAGACCCAGTACTTC.